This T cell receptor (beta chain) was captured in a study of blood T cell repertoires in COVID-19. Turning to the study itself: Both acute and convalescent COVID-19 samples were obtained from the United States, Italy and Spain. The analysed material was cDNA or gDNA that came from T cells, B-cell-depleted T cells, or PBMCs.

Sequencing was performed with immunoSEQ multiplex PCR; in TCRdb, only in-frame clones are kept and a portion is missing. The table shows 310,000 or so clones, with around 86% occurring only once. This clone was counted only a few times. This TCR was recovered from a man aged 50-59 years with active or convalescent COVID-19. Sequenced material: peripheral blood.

CDR3 sequence (DNA): TGTGCCAGCAGATCAACAGGGAGCTATGGCTACACCTTC. Its translation: CASRSTGSYGYTF. V is TRBV6-5 and J is TRBJ1-2, with D perhaps TRBD1 (6 bases). Germline V gives CDR1 MNHEY, CDR2 SVGAGI. Between the trimmed V and J ends, which lost 6 bases and 4 bases, there was a span of 12 bases. The CDR3 consists of 13 residues.